This T cell receptor beta chain is drawn from a study of blood T cell repertoires in COVID-19 (dated by TCRdb to the early 2020s). Regarding the complete study: Samples covering the acute and convalescent phases of COVID-19 were provided by collaborators in the United States, Italy and Spain. The sample metadata nearly always contained a de-identified subject ID, COVID-19 status, age in years and sex. HLA class I and class II types, where available, came from metadata supplied by the sample provider rather than from assay-based typing. The repertoires were made available in a free public database intended to serve as a resource for research on the immune response to SARS-CoV-2. The samples were drawn from two sources: the first 160 participants of the ongoing ImmuneRACE study, and 1,000 to 1,500 subjects contributed by 6 global collaborators. The material from the prospective study consisted of cDNA or gDNA derived from T cells, B-cell-depleted T cells, or PBMCs. Subjects who had been exposed to COVID-19, were actively infected with it, or had recovered from it provided the deeply sampled blood TCRbeta repertoires that made up the dataset. Findings and caveats that apply to the study as a whole: How much clinical and demographic metadata was included differed by source and by participant, and the metadata was provided uncurated.

Whole blood was collected in K2EDTA tubes by collaborating institutions according to the institutions' own protocols. For TCRbeta analysis, collaborators shipped samples as frozen whole blood, isolated PBMCs, or DNA extracted from either of those sample types. The immunoSEQ Assay, a bias-controlled multiplex PCR, was used to amplify TCRbeta CDR3 regions from genomic DNA. Processing in the source paper ran as follows. The number of nucleated cells in each sample was estimated from the amplification of reference gene primers within the assay. To quantify the absolute abundance of each unique TCRbeta CDR3 rearrangement, sequence reads were collapsed and filtered. For each sample, productive Simpson clonality was calculated by taking the square root of Simpson's diversity index across productive rearrangements. This immuneACCESS table, as held by TCRdb, lists in-frame sequences with V and J called but not all clones. Of the missing ones, under half trace to an unresolved V gene in checked studies; the others have no known cause. V, J and clone size are taken as reported in that table, and D and trimming were inferred from the DNA itself. Within this sample are approximately 70,000 clones, with 85% to 90% of them counted one time only. Around 3.9% of the sample is taken by the ten largest.

Trimming at the junction amounts to 6 bases on V and 5 bases on J, and the germline ends lie 23 bases apart. The CDR3 numbers 17 residues from cysteine through phenylalanine. Only the CDR3 portion is preserved as DNA: 51 bases, with reading frame beginning at the first base. CDR1 MNHEY and CDR2 SVGEGT were looked up in the germline V gene. A word on this clone: Its target antigen remains unknown. The sample holds no much larger clone one base away, and base qualities are not on file.

Sequenced: peripheral blood. The TCR was taken from a man in his sixties or seventies with active COVID-19. The chain is made from TRBV6-2 or TRBV6-3 and TRBJ1-5, with TRBD1 tentatively as D gene (6 bases match). The encoded CDR3 is CASSLRGNRVPDQPQHF. DNA sequence: TGTGCCAGCAGCCTTAGGGGGAATAGGGTCCCCGATCAGCCCCAGCATTTT.